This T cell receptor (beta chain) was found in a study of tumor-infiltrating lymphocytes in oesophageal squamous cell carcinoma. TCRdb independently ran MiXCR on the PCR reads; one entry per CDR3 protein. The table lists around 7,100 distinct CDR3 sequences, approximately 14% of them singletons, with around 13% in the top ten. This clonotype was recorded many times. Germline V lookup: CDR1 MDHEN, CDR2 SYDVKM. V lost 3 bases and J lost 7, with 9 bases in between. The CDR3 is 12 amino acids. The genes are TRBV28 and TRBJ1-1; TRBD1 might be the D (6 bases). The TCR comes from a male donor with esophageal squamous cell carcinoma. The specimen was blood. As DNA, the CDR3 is TGTGCCAGCAGTTTTAAAGGGGGTGAAGCTTTCTTT. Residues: CASSFKGGEAFF.